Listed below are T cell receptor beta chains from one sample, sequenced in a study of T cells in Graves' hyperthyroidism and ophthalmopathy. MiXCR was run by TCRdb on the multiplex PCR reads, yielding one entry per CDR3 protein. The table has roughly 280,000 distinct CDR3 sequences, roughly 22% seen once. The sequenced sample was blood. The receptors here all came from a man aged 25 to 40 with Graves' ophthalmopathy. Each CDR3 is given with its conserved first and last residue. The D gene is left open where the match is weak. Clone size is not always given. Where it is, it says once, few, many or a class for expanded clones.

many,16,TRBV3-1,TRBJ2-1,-,TGTGCCAGCAGCCTCGAGACCCAGAGCTCCTACAATGAGCAGTTCTTC,CASSLETQSSYNEQFF
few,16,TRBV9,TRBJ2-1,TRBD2,TGTGCCAGCAGCTTTTCGACTAGCGGGAGAACTGGTGAGCAGTTCTTC,CASSFSTSGRTGEQFF
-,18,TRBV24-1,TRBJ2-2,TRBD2,TGTGCCACCAGTGATTTCTTAAGCGGGAGGGGAACAGCCGGGGAGCTGTTTTTT,CATSDFLSGRGTAGELFF
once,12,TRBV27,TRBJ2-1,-,TGTGCCAGCATTACGGGGGCGAATGAGCAGTTCTTC,CASITGANEQFF
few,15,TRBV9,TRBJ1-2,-,TGTGCCAGCAGTCAGAACCCGGGTGGGAACTATGGCTACACCTTC,CASSQNPGGNYGYTF
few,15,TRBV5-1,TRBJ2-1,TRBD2,TGCGCCAGCAGACCCGGGACTAGCGTATACAATGAGCAGTTCTTC,CASRPGTSVYNEQFF
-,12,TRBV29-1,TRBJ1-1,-,TGCAGCGTGAAGGGACCGAACACTGAAGCTTTCTTT,CSVKGPNTEAFF
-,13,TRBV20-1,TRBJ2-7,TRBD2,TGCAGTGCTGGGGAGGGTCTCTCCTACGAGCAGTACTTC,CSAGEGLSYEQYF
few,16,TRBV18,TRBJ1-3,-,TGTGCCAGCTCACCAAATCCGGAGCTTTCTGGAAACACCATATATTTT,CASSPNPELSGNTIYF
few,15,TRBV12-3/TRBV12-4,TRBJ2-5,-,TGTGCCAGCAGTTTAGCGGGAGGCGGACAAGAGACCCAGTACTTC,CASSLAGGGQETQYF
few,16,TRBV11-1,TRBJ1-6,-,TGTGCCAGCAGCTCCGGGACACGCGTTCGAAATTCACCCCTCCACTTT,CASSSGTRVRNSPLHF
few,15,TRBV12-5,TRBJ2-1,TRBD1,TGTGCTAGTGGTTTGGAGGCAGGGGGCCGACATGAGCAGTTCTTC,CASGLEAGGRHEQFF
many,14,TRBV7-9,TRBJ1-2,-,TGTGCCAGCAGCCCGGACGGACGGGGCTATGGCTACACCTTC,CASSPDGRGYGYTF
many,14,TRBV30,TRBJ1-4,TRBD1,TGTGCCTGGAGGAGGTCGCAGGGGGCTGAAAAACTGTTTTTT,CAWRRSQGAEKLFF
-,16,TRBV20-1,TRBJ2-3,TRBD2,TGCAGTGCTAGAACTGGACTAGCGGGAGACACAGATACGCAGTATTTT,CSARTGLAGDTDTQYF
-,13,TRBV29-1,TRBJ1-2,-,TGCAGCGTTGAATCGGGCCCAAAAGACGGCTACACCTTC,CSVESGPKDGYTF
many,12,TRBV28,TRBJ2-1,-,TGTGCCAGCAGTTTAGGAATATATGAGCAGTTCTTC,CASSLGIYEQFF
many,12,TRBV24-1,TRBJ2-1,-,TGTGCCACCAGTGACAGGGACAATGAGCAGTTCTTC,CATSDRDNEQFF
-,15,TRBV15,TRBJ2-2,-,TGTGCCACCAGCAGAGAAGGATATAACACCGGGGAGCTGTTTTTT,CATSREGYNTGELFF
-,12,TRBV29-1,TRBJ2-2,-,TGCAGCGTCGGCCACAGGGCCGGGGAGCTGTTTTTT,CSVGHRAGELFF
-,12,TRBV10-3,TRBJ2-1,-,TGTGCCATCAGTACCCTGTCCGATGAGCAGTTCTTC,CAISTLSDEQFF
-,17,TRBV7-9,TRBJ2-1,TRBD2,TGTGCCAGCAGCTTAGAGACGCGGTGGACTAGCGGAAATGAGCAGTTCTTC,CASSLETRWTSGNEQFF